These 10 T cell receptor beta chains were all obtained from the same sample, sequenced in a study of human T cells and chemical hapten exposure. The time point: pre-sensitization, week 0. Treatment meaning: therapeutic diphenylcyclopropenone sensitization with weekly scalp DPC. TCRdb fed the RACE reads into MiXCR, producing one record per CDR3 protein. Altogether some 59,000 distinct CDR3 sequences are present, over 9% being singletons, with the ten largest covering approximately 4.2%. The sample was whole blood, taken in connection with sensitization to the hapten diphenylcyclopropenone (DPC). The receptor source for this set is a woman in her forties with alopecia areata. Some clones in this sample may be carry-over from other donors' samples.

The rearrangement joins TRBV20-1 to TRBJ2-3; D not certain. This CDR3 contains 16 residues. In germline, CDR1 is DFQATT, CDR2 SNEGSKA (reference sequence). The V end was cut by 0 bases, the J end by 3 bases, with 16 bases between. The CDR3 DNA sequence: TGCAGTGCTAGAGATTTAAAGGCGTCCAAGACAGATACGCAGTATTTT. Protein sequence: CSARDLKASKTDTQYF.

The V gene is TRBV9, the J gene TRBJ2-2; D possibly corresponds to TRBD2 (6 bases). The V gene's germline CDR1 is SGDLS and CDR2 YYNGEE. Trimming took off 6 bases at V and 3 bases at J, with 15 bases between the two ends. This CDR3 contains 15 residues. DNA for the CDR3: TGTGCCAGCACGGGGGTAGCGGAAGACACCGGGGAGCTGTTTTTT. Its translation is CASTGVAEDTGELFF. The full variable domain, with the rest looked up from reference TRBV9 and TRBJ2-2, is DSGVTQTPKHLITATGQRVTLRCSPRSGDLSVYWYQQSLDQGLQFLIQYYNGEERAKGNILERFSAQQFPDLHSELNLSSLELGDSALYFCASTGVAEDTGELFFGEGSRLTVL.

This clonotype has just a few counts. V and J are TRBV11-2 and TRBJ1-6; weak D call: TRBD1 (5 bases). Between the trimmed V and J ends, which lost 5 bases and 8 bases, there was a span of 16 bases. Germline values: CDR1 SGHAT, CDR2 FQNNGV. CDR3 length: 15 amino acids. Here the CDR3 DNA reads TGTGCCAGCAGCCCCAGGGCAGGGAAGGATTCACCCCTCCACTTT. The encoded protein is CASSPRAGKDSPLHF.

This chain uses TRBV6-1 with TRBJ1-5; a possible D gene is TRBD1 (5 bases). The CDR3 consists of 16 residues. Trimming stripped 4 bases from V and 0 bases from J, with 13 bases between. Germline CDR1 is MNHNS and CDR2 is SASEGT. The CDR3 DNA follows: TGTGCCAGCAGTGGGATACAGGTCAATAGCAATCAGCCCCAGCATTTT. Protein sequence: CASSGIQVNSNQPQHF.

This clonotype was seen many times. The V and J genes are TRBV28 and TRBJ2-7; D gene unclear. The V end was cut by 5 bases, the J end by 0 bases, with 20 bases between. Germline CDR1 and CDR2: MDHEN and SYDVKM. The CDR3 is 17 amino acids. Written as DNA, the CDR3 is TGTGCCAGCAGTCCATTCCCCCCTCCGAGGTCCTCCTACGAGCAGTACTTC. Translating it yields CASSPFPPPRSSYEQYF. The full variable domain, its missing parts supplied by reference TRBV28 and TRBJ2-7, is DVKVTQSSRYLVKRTGEKVFLECVQDMDHENMFWYRQDPGLGLRLIYFSYDVKMKEKGDIPEGYSVSREKKERFSLILESASTNQTSMYLCASSPFPPPRSSYEQYFGPGTRLTVT.

The chain recombines TRBV12-3 or TRBV12-4 with TRBJ1-3; D is perhaps TRBD1 (5 bases). The germline V and J ends were trimmed by 4 bases and 5 bases, with 24 bases remaining between them. The CDR3 is 18 residues long. CDR3 amino acids: CASSSPRTTEGSRNTIYF. The CDR3 nucleotides are TGTGCCAGCAGTTCTCCCCGGACGACAGAAGGATCTAGAAACACCATATATTTT.

This clonotype was seen more than once but under ten times. The chain joins TRBV11-2 to TRBJ1-3, with a weak D call TRBD1 (5 bases). The germline V and J ends were trimmed by 2 bases and 7 bases, with 15 bases remaining between them. Germline CDR1 is SGHAT and CDR2 is FQNNGV. This CDR3 has 15 residues. CDR3 region: CASSLSPGAANTIYF. CDR3 DNA sequence: TGTGCCAGCAGCTTATCTCCTGGGGCCGCCAACACCATATATTTT.

The V call is TRBV10-1, the J call TRBJ2-7; D gene ambiguous. This CDR3 has 13 residues. Germline V lookup: CDR1 WNHNN, CDR2 SYGVQD (reference sequence). V dropped 6 bases and J dropped 1 base, with 10 bases sitting between them. CDR3 in amino acids: CASRNEKSYEQYF. Here the CDR3 DNA reads TGCGCCAGCAGGAACGAGAAGTCCTACGAGCAGTACTTC.

This clonotype was detected many times. This rearrangement joins TRBV18 to TRBJ1-5; D remains unclear. This CDR3 spans 15 amino acids. Germline loops: CDR1 KGHSH, CDR2 LQKENI. V lost 4 bases to trimming and J lost 0 bases, with 10 bases between them. CDR3 bases: TGTGCCAGCTCACTTGGAGTGGGTAGCAATCAGCCCCAGCATTTT. It encodes CASSLGVGSNQPQHF.

The table lists this clonotype with many counts. The rearrangement links TRBV14 to TRBJ1-6, with D unresolved. The germline gives CDR1 SGHDN, CDR2 FVKESK. Deletions cut 0 bases from V and 12 bases from J, with 6 bases between. The CDR3 spans 12 residues. CDR3 region: CASSQEGLPLHF. In DNA form, the CDR3 reads TGTGCCAGCAGCCAAGAGGGCTTACCCCTCCACTTT.